Listed here are 3 T cell receptor beta chains from one sample, sequenced in a study of control samples from healthy donors and cancer patients. The protocol was immunoSEQ multiplex PCR, while the TCRdb copy is restricted to in-frame clones and leaves out a portion. In the table there are 35,000 to 50,000 clones, about 94% of which are singletons. The sample taken for sequencing was blood. These receptors were obtained from a man in his sixties in good health.

This sequence joins TRBV19 and TRBJ2-2, with TRBD1 matching 8 bases. J gave up 2 bases and V 2 bases, and 7 bases lay outside the gene matches. Germline lookup yields CDR1 LNHDA and CDR2 SQIVND (reference sequence). CDR3 length equals 17 residues. CDR3 nucleotide sequence: TGTGCCAGTAGTATATACTCCAGGGGGCTAAACACCGGGGAGCTGTTTTTT. It translates to CASSIYSRGLNTGELFF.

This clone has more than one count but fewer than ten. The V gene is TRBV6-1, the J gene TRBJ2-1; D might be TRBD1 (5 bases). Germline assignment: CDR1 MNHNS and CDR2 SASEGT. The CDR3 sequence is 14 residues long. V was shortened by 3 bases and J by 6 bases, with 12 bases between the two germline ends. The CDR3 is CASSDGNRINEQFF. DNA for the CDR3: TGTGCCAGCAGTGATGGTAACAGGATCAATGAGCAGTTCTTC.

The chain uses TRBV5-1 and TRBJ1-2; D is undetermined. The germline CDR1 and CDR2 sequences are SGHRS and YFSETQ. CDR3 length: 18 amino acids. V lost 4 bases, J lost 0 bases, and 22 bases lay in between. The CDR3 DNA reads TGCGCCAGCAGCCGCTTAGGACCCTTGCCCGGTGCTAACTATGGCTACACCTTC. Translation: CASSRLGPLPGANYGYTF.